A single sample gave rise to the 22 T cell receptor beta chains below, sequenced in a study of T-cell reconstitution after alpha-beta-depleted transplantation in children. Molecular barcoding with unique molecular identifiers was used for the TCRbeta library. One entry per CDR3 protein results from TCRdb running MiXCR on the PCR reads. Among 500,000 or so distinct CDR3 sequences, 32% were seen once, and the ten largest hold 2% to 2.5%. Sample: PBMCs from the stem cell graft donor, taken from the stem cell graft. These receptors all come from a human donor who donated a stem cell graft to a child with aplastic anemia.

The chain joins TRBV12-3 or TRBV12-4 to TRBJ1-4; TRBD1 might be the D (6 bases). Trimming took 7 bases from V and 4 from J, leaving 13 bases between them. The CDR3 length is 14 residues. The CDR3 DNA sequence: TGTGCCAGCAACACGGACAGCAATAATGAAAAACTGTTTTTT. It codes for CASNTDSNNEKLFF.

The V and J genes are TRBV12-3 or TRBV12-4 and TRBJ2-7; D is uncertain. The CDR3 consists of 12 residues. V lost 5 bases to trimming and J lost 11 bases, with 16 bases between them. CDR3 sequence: CASSLLPLGKYF. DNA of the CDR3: TGTGCCAGCAGTCTATTACCCCTTGGGAAGTACTTC.

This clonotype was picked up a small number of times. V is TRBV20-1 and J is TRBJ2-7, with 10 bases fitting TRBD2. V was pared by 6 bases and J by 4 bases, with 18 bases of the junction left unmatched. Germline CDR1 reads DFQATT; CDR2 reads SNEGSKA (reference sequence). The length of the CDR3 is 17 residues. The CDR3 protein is CSAPPTSGAGRLYEQYF. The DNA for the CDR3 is TGCAGTGCGCCTCCTACTAGCGGGGCCGGGAGGTTGTACGAGCAGTACTTC.

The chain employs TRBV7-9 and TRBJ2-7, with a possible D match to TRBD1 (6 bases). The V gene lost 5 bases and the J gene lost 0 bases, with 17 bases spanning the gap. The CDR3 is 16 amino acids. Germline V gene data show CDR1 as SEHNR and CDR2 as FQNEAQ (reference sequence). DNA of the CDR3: TGTGCCAGCAGCCCAGAGGGGGACAAGAGCTCCTACGAGCAGTACGTC. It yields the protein CASSPEGDKSSYEQYV.

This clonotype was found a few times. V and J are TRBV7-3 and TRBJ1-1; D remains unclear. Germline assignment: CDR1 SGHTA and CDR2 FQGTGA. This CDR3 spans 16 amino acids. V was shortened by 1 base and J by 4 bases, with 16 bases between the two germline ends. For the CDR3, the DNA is TGTGCCAGCAGCTTAAACAACTTAGGGCACAGCACTGAAGCTTTCTTT. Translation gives CASSLNNLGHSTEAFF.

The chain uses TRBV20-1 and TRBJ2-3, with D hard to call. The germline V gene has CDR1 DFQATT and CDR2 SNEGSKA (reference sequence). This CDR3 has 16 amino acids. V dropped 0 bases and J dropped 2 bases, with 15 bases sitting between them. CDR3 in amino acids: CSARDLSSAFTDTQYF. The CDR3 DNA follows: TGCAGTGCTAGAGATCTAAGTTCCGCCTTCACAGATACGCAGTATTTT.

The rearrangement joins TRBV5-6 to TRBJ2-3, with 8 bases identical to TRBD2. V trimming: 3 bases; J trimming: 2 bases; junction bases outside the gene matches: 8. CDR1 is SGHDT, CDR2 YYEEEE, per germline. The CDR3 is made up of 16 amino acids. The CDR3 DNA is TGTGCCAGCAGCTCTAGGGCGGGAGGTAACACAGATACGCAGTATTTT. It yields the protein CASSSRAGGNTDTQYF.

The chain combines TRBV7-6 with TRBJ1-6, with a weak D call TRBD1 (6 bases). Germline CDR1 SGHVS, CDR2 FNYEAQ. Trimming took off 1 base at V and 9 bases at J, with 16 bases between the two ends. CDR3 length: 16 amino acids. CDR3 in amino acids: CASSLEAAGGGSPLHF. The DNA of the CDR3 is TGTGCCAGCAGCTTAGAGGCAGCGGGAGGGGGTTCACCCCTCCACTTT.

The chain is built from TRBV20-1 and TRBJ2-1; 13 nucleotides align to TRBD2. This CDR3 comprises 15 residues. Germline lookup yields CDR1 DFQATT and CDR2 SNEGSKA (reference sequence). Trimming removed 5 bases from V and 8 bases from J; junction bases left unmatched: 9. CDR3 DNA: TGCAGTGCTCCTCTCCGGACTAGCGGGAGCTATGAGCAGTTCTTC. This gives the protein CSAPLRTSGSYEQFF.

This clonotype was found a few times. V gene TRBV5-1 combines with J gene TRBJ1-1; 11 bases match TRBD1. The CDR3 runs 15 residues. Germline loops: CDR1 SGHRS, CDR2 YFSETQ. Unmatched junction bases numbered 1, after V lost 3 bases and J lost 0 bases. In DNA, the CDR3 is TGCGCCAGCAGCTGGACAGGGGGCGTGAACACTGAAGCTTTCTTT. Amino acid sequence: CASSWTGGVNTEAFF. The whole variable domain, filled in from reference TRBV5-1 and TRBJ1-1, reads KAGVTQTPRYLIKTRGQQVTLSCSPISGHRSVSWYQQTPGQGLQFLFEYFSETQRNKGNFPGRFSGRQFSNSRSEMNVSTLELGDSALYLCASSWTGGVNTEAFFGQGTRLTVV.

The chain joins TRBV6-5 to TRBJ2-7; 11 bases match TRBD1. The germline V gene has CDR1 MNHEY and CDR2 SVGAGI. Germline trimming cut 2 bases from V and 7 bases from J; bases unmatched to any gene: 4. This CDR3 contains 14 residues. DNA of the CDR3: TGTGCCAGCAGTTACGGGGGACAGGGGGGGGAGCAGTACTTC. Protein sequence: CASSYGGQGGEQYF.

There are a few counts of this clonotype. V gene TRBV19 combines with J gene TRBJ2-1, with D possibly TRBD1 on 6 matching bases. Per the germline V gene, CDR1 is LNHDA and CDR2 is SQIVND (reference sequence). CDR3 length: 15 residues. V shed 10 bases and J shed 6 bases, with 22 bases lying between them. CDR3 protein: CATWIGRGIGNEQFF. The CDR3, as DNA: TGTGCCACTTGGATCGGCAGGGGTATTGGCAATGAGCAGTTCTTC.

The CDR3 spells CASSPTGLAEVYEQYV. The CDR3 nucleotides are TGTGCCAGCAGCCCGACGGGACTAGCGGAGGTCTACGAGCAGTACGTC. The chain combines TRBV3-1 with TRBJ2-7; 11 positions match TRBD2. V was clipped by 4 bases and J by 3 bases; unmatched bases: 8. Looked up from germline, CDR1 is LGHDT and CDR2 is YNNKEL (reference sequence). This CDR3 is built from 16 residues.

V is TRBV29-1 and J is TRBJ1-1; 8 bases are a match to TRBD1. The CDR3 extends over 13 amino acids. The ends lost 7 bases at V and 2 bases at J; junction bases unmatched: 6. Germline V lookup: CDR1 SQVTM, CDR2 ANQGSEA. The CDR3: CSAQGASNTEAFF. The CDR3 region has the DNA TGCAGCGCTCAGGGGGCCTCAAACACTGAAGCTTTCTTT.

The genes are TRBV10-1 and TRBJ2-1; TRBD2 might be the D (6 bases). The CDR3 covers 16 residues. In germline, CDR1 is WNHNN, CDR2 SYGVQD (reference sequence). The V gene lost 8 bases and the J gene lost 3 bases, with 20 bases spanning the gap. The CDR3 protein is CASASNSGSGYNEQFF. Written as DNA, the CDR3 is TGCGCCAGCGCCTCAAACTCGGGTAGCGGCTACAATGAGCAGTTCTTC.

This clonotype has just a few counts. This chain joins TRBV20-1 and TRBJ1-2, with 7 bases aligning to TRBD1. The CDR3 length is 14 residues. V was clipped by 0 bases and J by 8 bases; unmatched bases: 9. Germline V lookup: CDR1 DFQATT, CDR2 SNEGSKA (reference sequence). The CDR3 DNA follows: TGCAGTGCTAGAGATCCATACAGGGGTAAAGGCTACACCTTC. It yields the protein CSARDPYRGKGYTF.

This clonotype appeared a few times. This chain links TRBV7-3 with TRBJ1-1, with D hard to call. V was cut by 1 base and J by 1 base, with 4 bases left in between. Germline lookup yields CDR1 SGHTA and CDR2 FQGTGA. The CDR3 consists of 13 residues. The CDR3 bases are TGTGCCAGCAGCTTAATGGGGAACACTGAAGCTTTCTTT. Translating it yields CASSLMGNTEAFF. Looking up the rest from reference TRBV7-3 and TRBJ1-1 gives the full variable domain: GAGVSQTPSNKVTEKGKYVELRCDPISGHTALYWYRQSLGQGPEFLIYFQGTGAADDSGLPNDRFFAVRPEGSVSTLKIQRTERGDSAVYLCASSLMGNTEAFFGQGTRLTVV.

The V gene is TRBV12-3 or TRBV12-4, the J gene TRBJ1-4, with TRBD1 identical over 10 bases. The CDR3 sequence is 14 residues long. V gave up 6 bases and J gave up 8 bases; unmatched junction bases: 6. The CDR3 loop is CASSPPGQGEKLFF. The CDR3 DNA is TGTGCCAGCAGCCCCCCGGGACAGGGGGAAAAACTGTTTTTT.

The CDR3 region is CASSNRQGADTQYF. The CDR3 DNA follows: TGTGCCAGCTCCAATCGACAGGGGGCAGATACGCAGTATTTT. The chain joins TRBV18 to TRBJ2-3, with TRBD1 matching 9 bases. The length of the CDR3 is 14 residues. Germline lookup yields CDR1 KGHSH and CDR2 LQKENI. The trim removed 6 bases at V and 4 bases at J, leaving 5 bases unmatched.

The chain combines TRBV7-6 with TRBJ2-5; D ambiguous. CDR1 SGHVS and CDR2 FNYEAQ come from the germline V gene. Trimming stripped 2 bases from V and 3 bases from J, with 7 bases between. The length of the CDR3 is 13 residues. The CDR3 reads CASSLSTKETQYF. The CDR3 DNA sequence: TGTGCCAGCAGCTTATCCACCAAAGAGACCCAGTACTTC.

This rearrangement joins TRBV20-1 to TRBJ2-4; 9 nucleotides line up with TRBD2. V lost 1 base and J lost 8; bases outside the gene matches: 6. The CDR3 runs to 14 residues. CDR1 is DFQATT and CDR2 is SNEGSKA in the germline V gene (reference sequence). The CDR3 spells CSARGTLAGDIQYF. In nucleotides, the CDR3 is TGCAGTGCTAGAGGGACCTTAGCGGGAGACATTCAGTACTTC.

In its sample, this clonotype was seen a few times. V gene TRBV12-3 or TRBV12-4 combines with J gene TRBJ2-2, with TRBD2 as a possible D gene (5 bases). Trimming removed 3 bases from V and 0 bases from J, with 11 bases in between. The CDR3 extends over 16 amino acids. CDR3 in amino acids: CASSFWGAANTGELFF. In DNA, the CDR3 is TGTGCCAGCAGTTTTTGGGGAGCCGCGAACACCGGGGAGCTGTTTTTT.